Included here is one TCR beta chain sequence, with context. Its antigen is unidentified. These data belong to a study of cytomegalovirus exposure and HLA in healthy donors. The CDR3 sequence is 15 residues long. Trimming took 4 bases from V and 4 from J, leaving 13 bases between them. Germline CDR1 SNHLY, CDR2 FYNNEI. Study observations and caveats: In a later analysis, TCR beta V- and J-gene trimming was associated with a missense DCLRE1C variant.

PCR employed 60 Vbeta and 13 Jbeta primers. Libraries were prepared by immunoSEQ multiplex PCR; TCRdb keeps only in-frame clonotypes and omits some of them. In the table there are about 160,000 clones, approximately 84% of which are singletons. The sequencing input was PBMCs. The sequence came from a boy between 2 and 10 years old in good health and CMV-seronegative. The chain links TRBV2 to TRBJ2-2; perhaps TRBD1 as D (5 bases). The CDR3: CASSVGATGTGELFF. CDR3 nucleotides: TGTGCCAGCAGTGTAGGGGCGACGGGCACCGGGGAGCTGTTTTTT.